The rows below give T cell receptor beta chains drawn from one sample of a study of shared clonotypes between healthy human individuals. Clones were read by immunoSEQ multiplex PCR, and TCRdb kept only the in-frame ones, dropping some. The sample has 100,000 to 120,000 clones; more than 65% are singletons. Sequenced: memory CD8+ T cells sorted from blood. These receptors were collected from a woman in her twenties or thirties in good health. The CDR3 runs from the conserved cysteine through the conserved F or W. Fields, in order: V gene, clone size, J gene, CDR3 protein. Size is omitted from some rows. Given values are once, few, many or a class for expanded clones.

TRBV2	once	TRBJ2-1	CASTGLARVGEQFF
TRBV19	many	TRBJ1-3	CASTSGPGNTIYF
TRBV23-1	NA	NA	CASSHPGTHYEQYF
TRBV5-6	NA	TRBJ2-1	CASSLKTSGSDEQFF
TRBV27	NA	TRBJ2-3	CASSLEGGTQYF
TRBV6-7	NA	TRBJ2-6	CASSHLQSRANVLTF
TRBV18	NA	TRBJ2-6	CASSPRAGAPLGANVLTF
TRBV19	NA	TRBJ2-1	CASSIDLTNEQFF
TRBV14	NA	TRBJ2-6	CASSQDRPGGEYSGANVLTF
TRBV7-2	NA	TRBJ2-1	CASSSGTSGGSSYNEQFF
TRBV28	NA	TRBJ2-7	CASSLPLAGEESYEQYF
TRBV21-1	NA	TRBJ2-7	CASSKVRLAGEYEQYF
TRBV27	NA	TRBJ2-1	CASSLTRLAGNEQFF
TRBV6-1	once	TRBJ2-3	CASSGRGISDTQYF
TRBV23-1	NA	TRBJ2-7	CASSQRAGPIYEQYF
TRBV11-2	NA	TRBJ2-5	CASSLDYLRETQYF
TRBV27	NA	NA	CASSLGLWGEQYF
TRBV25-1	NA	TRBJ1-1	CASSEEEAPGVALF
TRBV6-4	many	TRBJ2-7	CASSTGQGDSSEQYF
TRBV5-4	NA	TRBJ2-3	CASSQLKGRGTDTQYF
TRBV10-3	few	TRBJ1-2	CAISESEFDRFNYGYTF
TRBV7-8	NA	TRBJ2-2	CASIVAGELFF
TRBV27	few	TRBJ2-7	CASSALAEPPGEQYF
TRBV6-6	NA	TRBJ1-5	CASSYEAGRYHQPQHF
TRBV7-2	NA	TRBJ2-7	CASSQDRGQGVRGEQYF
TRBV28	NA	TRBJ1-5	CASRPTDFSNQPQHF
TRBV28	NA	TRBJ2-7	CASSLPKGEQYF
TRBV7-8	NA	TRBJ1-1	CASRYKSGQGTEAFF
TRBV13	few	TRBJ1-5	CASSLGPAGNQPQHF
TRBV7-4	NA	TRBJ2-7	CASSLGTVSSYEQYF
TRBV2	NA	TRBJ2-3	CASSDDPGQGADTQYF
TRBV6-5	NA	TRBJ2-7	CASSTGLAGAYEQYF
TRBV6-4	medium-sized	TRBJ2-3	CASAAGSGTDTQYF
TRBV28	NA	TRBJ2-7	CASSWDRVSYEQYF
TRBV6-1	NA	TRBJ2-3	CASSESSRPDTQYF
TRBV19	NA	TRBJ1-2	CASSITGDGYTF
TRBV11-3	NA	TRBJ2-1	CASSFGAGNEQFF
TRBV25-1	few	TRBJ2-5	CASSGSGLAVWDQETQYF
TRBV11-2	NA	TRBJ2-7	CASSLAGLNDYEQYF
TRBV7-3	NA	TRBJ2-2	CASSSTPVRGTGELFF
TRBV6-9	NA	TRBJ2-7	CASRPGTGGYEQYF
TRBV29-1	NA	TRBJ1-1	CSVVGTGDTEAFF
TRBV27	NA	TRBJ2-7	CASSFTAFRDRAYEQYF
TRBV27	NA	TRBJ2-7	CASSRPGQGYEQYF
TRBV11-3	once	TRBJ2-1	CASSIGASGYNEQFF
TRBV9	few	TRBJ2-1	CASSVAGGSDEQFF
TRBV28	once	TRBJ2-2	CASRPSRAVSGELFF
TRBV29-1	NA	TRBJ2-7	CSGLAGDVGILEQYF
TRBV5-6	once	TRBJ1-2	CASSLGWPYGYTF
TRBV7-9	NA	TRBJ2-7	CASSLGDRGYEQYF
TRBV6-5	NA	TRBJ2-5	CASSRGAGEGETQYF
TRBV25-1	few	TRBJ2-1	CASSDPSSGRESYNEQFF
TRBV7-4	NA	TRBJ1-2	CASSLGTANYGYTF
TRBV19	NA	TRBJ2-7	CASSTTSGGPYEQYF
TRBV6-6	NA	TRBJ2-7	CASSKRDRGYEQYF